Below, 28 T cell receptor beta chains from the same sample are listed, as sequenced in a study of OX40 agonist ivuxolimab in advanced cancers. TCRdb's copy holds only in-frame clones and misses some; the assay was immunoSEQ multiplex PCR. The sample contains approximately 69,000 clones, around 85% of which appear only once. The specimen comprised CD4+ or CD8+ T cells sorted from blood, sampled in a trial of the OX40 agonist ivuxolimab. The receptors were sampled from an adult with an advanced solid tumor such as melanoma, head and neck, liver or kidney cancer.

In DNA, the CDR3 is TGTGCCAGCACCTTGCGTTGGGGAGATGAGCAGTTCTTC. Protein: CASTLRWGDEQFF. V usage is TRBV7-2 and J usage is TRBJ2-1; tentatively, D is TRBD2 (5 bases). CDR1 and CDR2 from the germline V gene are SGHTA and FQGNSA. The length of the CDR3 is 13 residues. Trimming left V 7 bases short and J 8 bases short, with 15 bases between.

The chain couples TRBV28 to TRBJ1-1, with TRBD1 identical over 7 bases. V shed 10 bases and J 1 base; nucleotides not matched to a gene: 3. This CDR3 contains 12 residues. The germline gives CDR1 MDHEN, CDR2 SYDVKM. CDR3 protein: CATQGGNTEAFF. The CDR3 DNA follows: TGTGCCACCCAGGGGGGGAACACTGAAGCTTTCTTT.

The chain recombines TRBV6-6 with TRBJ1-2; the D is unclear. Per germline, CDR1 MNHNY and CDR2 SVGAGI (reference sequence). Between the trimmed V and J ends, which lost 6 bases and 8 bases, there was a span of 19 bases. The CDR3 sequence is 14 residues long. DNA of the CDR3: TGTGCCAGCAGCTCTCCGAGTCAGGCGGGGGGCTACACCTTC. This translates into CASSSPSQAGGYTF.

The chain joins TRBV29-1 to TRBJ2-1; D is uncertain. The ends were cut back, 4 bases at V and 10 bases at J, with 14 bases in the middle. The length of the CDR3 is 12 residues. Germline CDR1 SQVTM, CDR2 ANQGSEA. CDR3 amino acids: CSVGLGRTEQFF. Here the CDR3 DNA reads TGCAGCGTTGGATTAGGTCGAACGGAGCAGTTCTTC.

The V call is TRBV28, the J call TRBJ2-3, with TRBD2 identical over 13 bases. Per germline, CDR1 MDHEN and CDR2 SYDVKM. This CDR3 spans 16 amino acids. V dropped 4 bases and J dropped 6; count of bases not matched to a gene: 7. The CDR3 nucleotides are TGTGCCAGCAGTTCAGGGACTAGCGGGGACCGGGATACGCAGTATTTT. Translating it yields CASSSGTSGDRDTQYF.

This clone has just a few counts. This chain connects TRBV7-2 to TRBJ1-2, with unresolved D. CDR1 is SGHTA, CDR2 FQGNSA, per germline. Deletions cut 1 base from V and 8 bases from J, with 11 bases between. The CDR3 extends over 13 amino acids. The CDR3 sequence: CASSLGPGWGYTF. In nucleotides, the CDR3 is TGTGCCAGCAGCTTAGGACCGGGGTGGGGCTACACCTTC.

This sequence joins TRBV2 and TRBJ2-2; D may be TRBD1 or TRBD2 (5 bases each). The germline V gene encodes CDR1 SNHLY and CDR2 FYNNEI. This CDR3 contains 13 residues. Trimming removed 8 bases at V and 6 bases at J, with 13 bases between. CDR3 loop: CASRDPFSGELFF. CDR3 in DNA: TGTGCCAGCCGGGACCCTTTCTCCGGGGAGCTGTTTTTT.

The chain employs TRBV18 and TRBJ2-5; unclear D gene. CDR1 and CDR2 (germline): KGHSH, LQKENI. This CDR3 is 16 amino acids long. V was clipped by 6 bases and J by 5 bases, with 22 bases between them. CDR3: CASSSPSELVGETQYF. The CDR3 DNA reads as TGTGCCAGCTCGTCACCATCGGAGCTAGTTGGGGAGACCCAGTACTTC.

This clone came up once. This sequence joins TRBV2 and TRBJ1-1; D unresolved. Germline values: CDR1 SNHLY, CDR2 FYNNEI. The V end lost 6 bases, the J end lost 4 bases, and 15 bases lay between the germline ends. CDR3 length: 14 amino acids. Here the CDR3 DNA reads TGTGCCAGCAGGATTAAAAACGGTGGCACTGAAGCTTTCTTT. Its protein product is CASRIKNGGTEAFF.

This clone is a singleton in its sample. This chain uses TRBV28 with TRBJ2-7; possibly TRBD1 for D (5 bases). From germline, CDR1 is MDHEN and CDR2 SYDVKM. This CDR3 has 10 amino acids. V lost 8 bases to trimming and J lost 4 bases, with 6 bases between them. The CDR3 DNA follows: TGTGCCAGCGGGGCATACGAGCAGTACTTC. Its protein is CASGAYEQYF.

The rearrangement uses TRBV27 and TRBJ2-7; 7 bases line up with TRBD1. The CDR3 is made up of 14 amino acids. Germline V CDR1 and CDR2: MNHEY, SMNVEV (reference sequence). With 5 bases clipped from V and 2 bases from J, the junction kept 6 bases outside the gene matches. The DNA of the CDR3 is TGTGCCAGCAGTCTGGGCCAGGGGGCCTACGAGCAGTACTTC. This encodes CASSLGQGAYEQYF.

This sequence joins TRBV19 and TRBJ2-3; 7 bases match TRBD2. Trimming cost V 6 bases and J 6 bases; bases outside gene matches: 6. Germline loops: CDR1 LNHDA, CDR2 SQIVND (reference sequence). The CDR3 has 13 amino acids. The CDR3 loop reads CASSRDYSDTQYF. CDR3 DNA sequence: TGTGCCAGTAGCCGGGACTACTCGGATACGCAGTATTTT.

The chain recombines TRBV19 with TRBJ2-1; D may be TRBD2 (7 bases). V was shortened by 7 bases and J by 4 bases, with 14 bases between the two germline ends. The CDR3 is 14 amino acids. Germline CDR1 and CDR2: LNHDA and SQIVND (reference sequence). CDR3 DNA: TGTGCCAGTACCCGGGGGGCGGGATACAATGAGCAGTTCTTC. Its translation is CASTRGAGYNEQFF.

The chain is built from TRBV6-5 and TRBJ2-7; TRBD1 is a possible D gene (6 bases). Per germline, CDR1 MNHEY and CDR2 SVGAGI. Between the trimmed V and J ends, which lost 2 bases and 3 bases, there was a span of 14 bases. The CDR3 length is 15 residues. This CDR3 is CASSYGGQNNYEQYF. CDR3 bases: TGTGCCAGCAGTTACGGTGGACAGAATAACTACGAGCAGTACTTC.

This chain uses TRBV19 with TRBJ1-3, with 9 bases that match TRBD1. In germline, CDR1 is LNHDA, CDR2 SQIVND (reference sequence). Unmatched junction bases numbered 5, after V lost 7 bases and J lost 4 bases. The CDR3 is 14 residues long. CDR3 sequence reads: CASTRTGAGNTIYF. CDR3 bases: TGTGCCAGTACCCGGACAGGGGCAGGAAACACCATATATTTT.

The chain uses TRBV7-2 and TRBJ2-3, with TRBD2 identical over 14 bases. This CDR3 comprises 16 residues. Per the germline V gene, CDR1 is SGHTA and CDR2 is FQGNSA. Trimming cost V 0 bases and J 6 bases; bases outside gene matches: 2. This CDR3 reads CASSLARLAGGDTQYF. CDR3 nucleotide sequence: TGTGCCAGCAGCTTAGCCCGACTAGCGGGGGGGGATACGCAGTATTTT.

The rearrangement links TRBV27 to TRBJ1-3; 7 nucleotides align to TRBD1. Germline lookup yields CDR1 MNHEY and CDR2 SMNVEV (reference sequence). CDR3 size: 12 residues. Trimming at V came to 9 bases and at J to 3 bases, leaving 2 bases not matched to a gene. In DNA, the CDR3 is TGTGCCAGTAGGGGGCTTGGAAACACCATATATTTT. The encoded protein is CASRGLGNTIYF.

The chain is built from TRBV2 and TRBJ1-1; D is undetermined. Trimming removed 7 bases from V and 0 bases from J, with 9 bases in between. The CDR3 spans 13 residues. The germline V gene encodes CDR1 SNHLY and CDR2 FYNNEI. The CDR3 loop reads CASTQTLNTEAFF. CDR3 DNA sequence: TGTGCCAGCACCCAGACGTTGAACACTGAAGCTTTCTTT.

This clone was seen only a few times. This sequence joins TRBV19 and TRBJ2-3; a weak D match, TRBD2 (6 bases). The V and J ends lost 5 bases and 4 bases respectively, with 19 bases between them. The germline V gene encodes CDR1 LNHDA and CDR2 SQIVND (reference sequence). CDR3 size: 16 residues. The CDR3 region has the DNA TGTGCCAGTAGTTTAACTAGCCGATCGATATCAGATACGCAGTATTTT. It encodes CASSLTSRSISDTQYF.

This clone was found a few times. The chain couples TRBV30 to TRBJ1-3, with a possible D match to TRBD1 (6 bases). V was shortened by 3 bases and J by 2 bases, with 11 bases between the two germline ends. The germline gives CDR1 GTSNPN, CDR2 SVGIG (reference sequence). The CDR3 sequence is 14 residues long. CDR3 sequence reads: CAWSPTGPGNTIYF. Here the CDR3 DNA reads TGTGCCTGGAGCCCTACAGGGCCTGGAAACACCATATATTTT. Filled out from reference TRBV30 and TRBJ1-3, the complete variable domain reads SQTIHQWPATLVQPVGSPLSLECTVEGTSNPNLYWYRQAAGRGLQLLFYSVGIGQISSEVPQNLSASRPQDRQFILSSKKLLLSDSGFYLCAWSPTGPGNTIYFGEGSWLTVV.

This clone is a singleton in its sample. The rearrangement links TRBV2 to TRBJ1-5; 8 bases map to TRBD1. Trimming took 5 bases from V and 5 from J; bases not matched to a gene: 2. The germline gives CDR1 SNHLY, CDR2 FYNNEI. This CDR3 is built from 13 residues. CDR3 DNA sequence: TGTGCCAGCAGTTCAGGGGGCTATCAGCCCCAGCATTTT. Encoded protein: CASSSGGYQPQHF.

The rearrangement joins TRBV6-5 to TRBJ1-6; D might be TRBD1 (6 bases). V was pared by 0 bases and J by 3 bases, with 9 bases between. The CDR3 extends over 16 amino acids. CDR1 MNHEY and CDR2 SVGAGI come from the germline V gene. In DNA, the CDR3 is TGTGCCAGCAGTTACTCCGGACAGTTCTATAATTCACCCCTCCACTTT. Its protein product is CASSYSGQFYNSPLHF.

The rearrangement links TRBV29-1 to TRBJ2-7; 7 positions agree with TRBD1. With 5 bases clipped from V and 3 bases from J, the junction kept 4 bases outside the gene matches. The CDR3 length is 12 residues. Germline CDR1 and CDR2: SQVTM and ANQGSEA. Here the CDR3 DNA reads TGCAGCGTTAGACAGGGAAACTACGAGCAGTACTTC. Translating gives CSVRQGNYEQYF.

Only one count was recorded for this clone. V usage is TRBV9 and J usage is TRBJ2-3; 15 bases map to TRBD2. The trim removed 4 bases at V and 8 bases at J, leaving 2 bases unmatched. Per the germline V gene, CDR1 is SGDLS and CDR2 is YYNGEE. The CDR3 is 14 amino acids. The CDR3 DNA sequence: TGTGCCAGCAGCTCGGGACTAGCGGGAGGTACGCAGTATTTT. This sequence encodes CASSSGLAGGTQYF.

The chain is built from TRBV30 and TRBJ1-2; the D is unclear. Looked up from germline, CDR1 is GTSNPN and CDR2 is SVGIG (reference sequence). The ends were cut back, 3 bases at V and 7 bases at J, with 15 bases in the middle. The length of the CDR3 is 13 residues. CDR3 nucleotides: TGTGCCTGGAGCCTCCAATGGAACCTTGGCTACACCTTC. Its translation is CAWSLQWNLGYTF.

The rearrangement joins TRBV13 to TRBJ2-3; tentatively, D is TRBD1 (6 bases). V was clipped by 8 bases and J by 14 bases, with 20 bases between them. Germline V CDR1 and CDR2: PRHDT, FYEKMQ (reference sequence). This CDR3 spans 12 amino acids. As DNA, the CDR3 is TGTGCCAGCTCCACAGGGAACTGGGCTAGGTATTTT. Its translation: CASSTGNWARYF.

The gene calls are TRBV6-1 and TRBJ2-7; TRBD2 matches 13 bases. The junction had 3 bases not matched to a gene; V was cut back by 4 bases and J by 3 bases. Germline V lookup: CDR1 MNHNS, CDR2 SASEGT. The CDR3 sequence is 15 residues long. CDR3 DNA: TGTGCCAGCAGTGTTGGACTAGCGGGAGACTACGAGCAGTACTTC. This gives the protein CASSVGLAGDYEQYF.

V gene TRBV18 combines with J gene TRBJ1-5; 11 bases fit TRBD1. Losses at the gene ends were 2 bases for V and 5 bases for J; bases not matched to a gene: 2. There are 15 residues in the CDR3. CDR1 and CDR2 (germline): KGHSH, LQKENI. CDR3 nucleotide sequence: TGTGCCAGCTCACCAGGGACAGGGGGTTATCAGCCCCAGCATTTT. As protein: CASSPGTGGYQPQHF.